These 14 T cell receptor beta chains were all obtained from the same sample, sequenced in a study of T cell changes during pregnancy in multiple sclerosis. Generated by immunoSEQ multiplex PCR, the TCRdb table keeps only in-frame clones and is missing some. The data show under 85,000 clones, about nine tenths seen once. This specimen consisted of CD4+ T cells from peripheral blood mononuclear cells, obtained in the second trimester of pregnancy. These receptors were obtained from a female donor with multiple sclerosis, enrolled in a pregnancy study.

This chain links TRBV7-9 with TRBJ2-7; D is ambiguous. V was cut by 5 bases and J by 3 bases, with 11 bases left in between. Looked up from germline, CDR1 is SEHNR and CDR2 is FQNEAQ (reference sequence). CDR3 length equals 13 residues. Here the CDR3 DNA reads TGTGCCAGCAGCAGCCGCGGATTCTACGAGCAGTACTTC. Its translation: CASSSRGFYEQYF.

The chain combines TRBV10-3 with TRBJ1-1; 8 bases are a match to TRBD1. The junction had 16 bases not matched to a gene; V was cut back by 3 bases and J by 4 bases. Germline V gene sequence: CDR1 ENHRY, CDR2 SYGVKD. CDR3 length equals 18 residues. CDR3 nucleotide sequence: TGTGCCATCAGTGATCTCCGACAGGGGAGTGGTGGGACCACTGAAGCTTTCTTT. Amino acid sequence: CAISDLRQGSGGTTEAFF.

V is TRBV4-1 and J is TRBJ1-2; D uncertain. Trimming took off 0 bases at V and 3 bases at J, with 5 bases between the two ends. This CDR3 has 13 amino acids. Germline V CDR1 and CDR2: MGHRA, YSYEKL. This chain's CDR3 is CASSQDPYYGYTF. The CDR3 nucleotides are TGCGCCAGCAGCCAAGATCCGTACTATGGCTACACCTTC.

The CDR3 is CASSSPGHPYEQYF. CDR3 nucleotides: TGTGCCAGTAGTAGCCCCGGACACCCGTACGAGCAGTACTTC. V usage is TRBV19 and J usage is TRBJ2-7; tentative D call: TRBD1 (5 bases). Deletions cut 4 bases from V and 4 bases from J, with 14 bases between. The CDR3 covers 14 residues. Per germline, CDR1 LNHDA and CDR2 SQIVND (reference sequence).

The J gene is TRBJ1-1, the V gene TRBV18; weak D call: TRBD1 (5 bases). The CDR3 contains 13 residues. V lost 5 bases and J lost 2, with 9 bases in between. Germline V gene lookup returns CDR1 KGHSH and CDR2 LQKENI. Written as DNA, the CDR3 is TGTGCCAGCTCATACCAGGGAAACACTGAAGCTTTCTTT. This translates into CASSYQGNTEAFF.

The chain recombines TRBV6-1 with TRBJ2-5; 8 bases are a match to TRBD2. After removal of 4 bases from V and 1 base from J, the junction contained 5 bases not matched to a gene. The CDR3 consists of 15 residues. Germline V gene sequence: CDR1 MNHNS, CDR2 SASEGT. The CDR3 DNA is TGTGCCAGCAGTGCCGCGGGAGGCGTCCAAGAGACCCAGTACTTC. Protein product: CASSAAGGVQETQYF.

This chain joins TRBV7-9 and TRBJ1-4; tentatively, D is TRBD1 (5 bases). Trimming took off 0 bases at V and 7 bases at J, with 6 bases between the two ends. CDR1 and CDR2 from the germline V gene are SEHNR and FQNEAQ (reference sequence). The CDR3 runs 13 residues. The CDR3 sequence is CASSLAGGEKLFF. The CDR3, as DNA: TGTGCCAGCAGCTTAGCGGGGGGTGAAAAACTGTTTTTT.

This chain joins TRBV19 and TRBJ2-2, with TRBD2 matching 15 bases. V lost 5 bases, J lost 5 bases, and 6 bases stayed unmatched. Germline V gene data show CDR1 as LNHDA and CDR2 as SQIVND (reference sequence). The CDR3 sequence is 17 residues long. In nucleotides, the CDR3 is TGTGCCAGTAGTCCCAAGGGACTAGCGGGGGGAACCGGGGAGCTGTTTTTT. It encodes CASSPKGLAGGTGELFF. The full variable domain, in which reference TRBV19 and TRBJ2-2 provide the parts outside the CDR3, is DGGITQSPKYLFRKEGQNVTLSCEQNLNHDAMYWYRQDPGQGLRLIYYSQIVNDFQKGDIAEGYSVSREKKESFPLTVTSAQKNPTAFYLCASSPKGLAGGTGELFFGEGSRLTVL.

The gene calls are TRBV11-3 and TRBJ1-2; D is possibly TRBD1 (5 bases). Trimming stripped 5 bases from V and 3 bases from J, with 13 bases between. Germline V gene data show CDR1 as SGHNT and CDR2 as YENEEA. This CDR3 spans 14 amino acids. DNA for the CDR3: TGTGCCAGCAGCCCGCAGGCGGGGGACTATGGCTACACCTTC. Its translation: CASSPQAGDYGYTF.

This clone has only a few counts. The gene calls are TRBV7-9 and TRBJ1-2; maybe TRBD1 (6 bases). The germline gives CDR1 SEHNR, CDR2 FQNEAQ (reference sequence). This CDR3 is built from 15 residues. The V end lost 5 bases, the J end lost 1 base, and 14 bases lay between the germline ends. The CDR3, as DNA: TGTGCCAGCAGCCAAACAGGGTTGGGTAACTATGGCTACACCTTC. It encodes CASSQTGLGNYGYTF.

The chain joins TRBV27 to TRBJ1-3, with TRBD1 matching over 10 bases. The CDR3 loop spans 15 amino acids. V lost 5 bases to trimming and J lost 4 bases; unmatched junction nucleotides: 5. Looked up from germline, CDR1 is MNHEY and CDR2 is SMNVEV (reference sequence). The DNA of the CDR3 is TGTGCCAGCAGTATGGGACAGGGGTACGGAAACACCATATATTTT. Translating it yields CASSMGQGYGNTIYF.

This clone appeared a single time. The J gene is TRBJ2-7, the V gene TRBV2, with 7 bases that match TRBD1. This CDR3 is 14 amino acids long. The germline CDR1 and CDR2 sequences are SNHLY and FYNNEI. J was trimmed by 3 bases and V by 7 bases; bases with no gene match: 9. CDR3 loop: CASNVGQPLYEQYF. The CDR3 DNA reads TGTGCCAGCAACGTGGGACAGCCCCTCTACGAGCAGTACTTC.

CDR3 residues: CASSLYSAGTSGKYEQFF. The CDR3 coding sequence is TGTGCCAGCAGTTTATACTCGGCCGGGACTAGCGGGAAATATGAGCAGTTCTTC. This sequence joins TRBV27 and TRBJ2-1, with 13 bases identical to TRBD2. The CDR3 runs 18 residues. J gave up 8 bases and V 1 base, and 11 bases lay outside the gene matches. Looked up from germline, CDR1 is MNHEY and CDR2 is SMNVEV (reference sequence).

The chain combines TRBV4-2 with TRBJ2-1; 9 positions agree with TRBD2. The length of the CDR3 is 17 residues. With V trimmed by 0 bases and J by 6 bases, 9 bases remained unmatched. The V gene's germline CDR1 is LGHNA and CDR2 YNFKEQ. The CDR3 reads CASSQDASGTRGNEQFF. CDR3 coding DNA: TGTGCCAGCAGCCAAGATGCTAGCGGGACTAGGGGCAATGAGCAGTTCTTC.